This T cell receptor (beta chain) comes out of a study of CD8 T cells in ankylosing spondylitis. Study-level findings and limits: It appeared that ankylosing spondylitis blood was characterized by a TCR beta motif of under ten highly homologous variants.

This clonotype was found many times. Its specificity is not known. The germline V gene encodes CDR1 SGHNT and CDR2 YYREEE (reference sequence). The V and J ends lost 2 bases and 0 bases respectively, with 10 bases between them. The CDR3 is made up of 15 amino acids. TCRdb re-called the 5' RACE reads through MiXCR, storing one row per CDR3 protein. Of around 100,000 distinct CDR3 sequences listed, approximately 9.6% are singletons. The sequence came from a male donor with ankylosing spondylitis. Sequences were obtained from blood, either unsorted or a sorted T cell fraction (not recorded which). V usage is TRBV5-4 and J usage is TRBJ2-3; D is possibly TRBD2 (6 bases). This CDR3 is CASSFSGTSTDTQYF. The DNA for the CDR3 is TGTGCCAGCAGCTTTAGCGGAACTAGCACAGATACGCAGTATTTT.